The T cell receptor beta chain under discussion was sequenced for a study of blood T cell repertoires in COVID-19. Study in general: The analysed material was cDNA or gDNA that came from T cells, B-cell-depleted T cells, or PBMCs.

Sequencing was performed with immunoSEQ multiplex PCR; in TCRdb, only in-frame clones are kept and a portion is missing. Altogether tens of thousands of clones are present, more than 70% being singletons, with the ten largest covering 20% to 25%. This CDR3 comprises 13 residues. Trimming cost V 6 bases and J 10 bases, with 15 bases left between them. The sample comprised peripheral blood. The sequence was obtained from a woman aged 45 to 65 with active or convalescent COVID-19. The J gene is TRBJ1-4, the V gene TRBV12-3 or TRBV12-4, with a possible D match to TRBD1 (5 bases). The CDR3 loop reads CASRLQDLGKLFF. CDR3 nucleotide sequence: TGTGCCAGCAGACTACAGGATTTAGGAAAACTGTTTTTT.